This T cell receptor beta chain was captured by sequencing in a study of response to subunit inactivated influenza vaccine. CDR3 length: 14 residues. Trimming cost V 8 bases and J 3 bases, with 20 bases left between them. Germline CDR1 is DFQATT and CDR2 is SNEGSKA (reference sequence). As regards this clonotype: Antigen specificity is unknown.

Each CDR3 protein gets one entry after TCRdb re-called the RT-PCR reads with MiXCR. The data contain about 520,000 distinct CDR3 sequences, approximately 7.3% of them singletons. Whole-study results and caveats: The authors proposed limited new T cell recruitment per seasonal influenza vaccination.

The receptor was derived from a man between 45 and 75 years old who received an inactivated influenza vaccine. The sample here was PBMCs from blood, taken 23 months after vaccination. The rearrangement links TRBV20-1 to TRBJ2-7; D is possibly TRBD2 (6 bases). The chain's CDR3 is CSTTVTRGNYEQYF. The CDR3 bases are TGCAGTACCACTGTGACTAGGGGAAACTACGAGCAGTACTTC.